The rows below give T cell receptor beta chains drawn from one sample of a study of shared clonotypes between healthy human individuals. TCRdb keeps only in-frame clones here, not all; method: immunoSEQ multiplex PCR. The repertoire holds more than 2 million clones, with roughly 95% as singletons. The specimen was naive CD8+ T cells from PBMCs. The source of these receptors is a man between 18 and 35 years old in good health. Some clones in this sample may be carry-over from other donors' samples. The CDR3 runs from the conserved cysteine through the conserved F or W. D genes are given only for firm matches. Where a row states a size, it is once, few, many or the class of an expanded clone; other rows omit it.

J gene,D gene,clone size,V gene,CDR3 protein,CDR3 DNA
TRBJ1-5,.,.,TRBV9,CASSSSPGFAQPQHF,TGTGCCAGCAGCTCTAGCCCAGGGTTCGCTCAGCCCCAGCATTTT
TRBJ2-7,.,.,TRBV6-5,CASTPSGESSYEQYF,TGTGCCAGCACACCCAGCGGAGAAAGCTCCTACGAGCAGTACTTC
TRBJ2-3,TRBD1,.,TRBV19,CASSADGQGILDTQYF,TGTGCCAGTAGTGCCGATGGACAGGGGATCTTAGATACGCAGTATTTT
TRBJ2-7,.,once,TRBV9,CASSPRSTKAYEQYF,TGTGCCAGCAGCCCTCGATCAACTAAAGCCTACGAGCAGTACTTC
TRBJ2-1,.,.,TRBV27,CASSPHYSLNEQFF,TGTGCCAGCAGTCCACATTACAGCCTAAATGAGCAGTTCTTC
TRBJ2-6,.,.,TRBV7-8,CASSLFHTHTGSDSSGANVLTF,TGTGCCAGCAGCTTATTCCATACCCACACAGGGTCTGACAGCTCTGGGGCCAACGTCCTGACTTTC
TRBJ2-2,.,once,TRBV10-3,CASRTIGVGELFF,TGTGCCAGCCGCACTATTGGGGTCGGGGAGCTGTTTTTT
TRBJ1-2,.,.,TRBV10-3,CATDRGADYGYTF,TGTGCCACGGACAGAGGGGCCGACTATGGCTACACCTTC
TRBJ2-7,.,once,TRBV11-2,CASKGSFISEQYF,TGTGCCAGCAAGGGAAGTTTCATCTCCGAGCAGTACTTC
TRBJ2-3,.,.,TRBV19,CASGGWATDTQYF,TGTGCCAGTGGCGGGTGGGCCACAGATACGCAGTATTTT
TRBJ2-3,TRBD2,.,TRBV19,CASRSLAGSTDTQYF,TGTGCCAGTAGAAGTCTAGCGGGTAGCACAGATACGCAGTATTTT
TRBJ2-5,.,.,TRBV7-8,CASSLRAGPGLQETQYF,TGTGCCAGCAGCTTACGGGCAGGGCCGGGATTACAAGAGACCCAGTACTTC
TRBJ2-1,.,.,TRBV11-3,CASSPRTTQPPEQFF,TGTGCCAGCAGCCCACGGACTACCCAGCCCCCTGAGCAGTTCTTC
TRBJ1-4,TRBD1,.,TRBV19,CASSTRTGGALKEKLFF,TGTGCCAGTAGTACCCGGACAGGGGGCGCGCTTAAGGAAAAACTGTTTTTT
TRBJ2-7,TRBD2,.,TRBV28,CASSSGLAGYEQYF,TGTGCCAGCAGTTCCGGACTAGCGGGATACGAGCAGTACTTC
TRBJ2-1,.,.,TRBV28,CASALFNEQFF,TGTGCCAGCGCCCTTTTCAATGAGCAGTTCTTC
TRBJ1-1,.,.,TRBV25-1,CASRHGLTEAFF,TGTGCCAGCAGACACGGACTGACTGAAGCTTTCTTT
TRBJ2-2,.,.,TRBV9,CASSAIDGGTGELFF,TGTGCCAGCAGCGCAATCGATGGGGGCACCGGGGAGCTGTTTTTT
TRBJ2-3,TRBD1,.,TRBV7-9,CASSTHPTGGDPDTQYF,TGTGCCAGCAGCACCCACCCGACAGGGGGCGACCCAGATACGCAGTATTTT
TRBJ1-6,.,.,TRBV4-3,CASSRGTRDSPLHF,TGCGCCAGCAGCCGCGGGACTAGGGATTCACCCCTCCACTTT
TRBJ2-5,.,.,TRBV6-5,CASSSPGNQETQYF,TGTGCCAGCAGTAGTCCCGGAAACCAAGAGACCCAGTACTTC
TRBJ2-7,TRBD2,.,TRBV14,CASSLTGRTGEQYF,TGTGCCAGCAGCCTGACCGGGAGGACCGGCGAGCAGTACTTC
TRBJ2-7,.,.,TRBV2,CASSEPRFSYEQYF,TGTGCCAGCAGTGAACCACGGTTCTCCTACGAGCAGTACTTC
TRBJ2-1,.,.,TRBV6-6,CASSYPLEADEQFF,TGTGCCAGCAGTTACCCCCTAGAGGCGGATGAGCAGTTCTTC
TRBJ1-5,.,once,TRBV5-6,CASSLGGYQPQHF,TGTGCCAGCAGCTTGGGAGGGTATCAGCCCCAGCATTTT
TRBJ2-3,TRBD2,.,TRBV18,CASTMPGLAGTTDTQYF,TGTGCCAGCACGATGCCTGGACTAGCGGGGACCACAGATACGCAGTATTTT
TRBJ2-3,TRBD1,.,TRBV10-3,CAISGGTDTDTQYF,TGTGCCATCAGTGGGGGGACAGACACAGATACGCAGTATTTT
TRBJ2-7,.,.,TRBV4-1,CASSQVALSYEQYF,TGCGCCAGCAGCCAAGTAGCACTATCCTACGAGCAGTACTTC
TRBJ2-5,.,.,TRBV6-6,CASTARDKQETQYF,TGTGCCAGCACCGCTAGGGACAAACAAGAGACCCAGTACTTC
TRBJ2-1,TRBD2,.,TRBV19,CASSLTSGGYNEQFF,TGTGCCAGTAGTCTAACTAGCGGGGGTTACAATGAGCAGTTCTTC
TRBJ2-1,TRBD2,.,TRBV18,CASSLGLAGRYNEQFF,TGTGCCAGCTCACTCGGACTAGCGGGACGGTACAATGAGCAGTTCTTC
TRBJ2-5,.,.,TRBV7-3,CASSEEASGETQYF,TGTGCCAGCAGCGAAGAGGCTAGTGGAGAGACCCAGTACTTC
TRBJ1-3,.,once,TRBV15,CATSERVSRTTIYF,TGTGCCACCAGCGAGAGGGTCAGCAGAACGACCATATATTTT
TRBJ2-7,.,.,TRBV6-8,CARPGRSLPSYEQYF,TGTGCCAGACCTGGGAGGTCGCTACCCTCCTACGAGCAGTACTTC
TRBJ2-7,TRBD2,.,TRBV19,CASSYGLAGGPNEQYF,TGTGCCAGTAGTTACGGACTAGCGGGAGGGCCGAACGAGCAGTACTTC
TRBJ1-1,.,.,TRBV28,CASSYNRGGGTEAFF,TGTGCCAGCAGTTATAACCGGGGGGGCGGGACTGAAGCTTTCTTT
TRBJ2-5,.,.,TRBV9,CASSVGVGPQYF,TGTGCCAGCAGCGTAGGGGTGGGGCCCCAGTACTTC
TRBJ2-1,.,.,TRBV2,CASSGGSYNEQFF,TGTGCCAGTTCCGGGGGATCCTACAATGAGCAGTTCTTC
TRBJ1-4,.,.,TRBV28,CASSTPRTDGNEKLFF,TGTGCCAGCAGTACGCCCCGGACGGACGGGAATGAAAAACTGTTTTTT
TRBJ2-7,.,.,TRBV7-6,CASSPRFGYEQYF,TGTGCCAGCAGCCCCCGGTTCGGGTACGAGCAGTACTTC
TRBJ1-1,TRBD1,few,TRBV19,CASSLTGTGGTEAFF,TGTGCCAGTAGTCTAACCGGGACAGGGGGAACTGAAGCTTTCTTT
TRBJ2-1,.,.,TRBV4-1,CASSQDPRGIEQFF,TGCGCCAGCAGCCAAGACCCCCGAGGGATCGAGCAGTTCTTC
TRBJ2-1,TRBD2,.,TRBV11-2,CASSLGISGRGYEQFF,TGTGCCAGCAGCTTAGGTATTAGCGGGAGGGGCTATGAGCAGTTCTTC
TRBJ2-2,.,.,TRBV27,CASSGRDKNTGELFF,TGTGCCAGCAGTGGTCGGGACAAGAACACCGGGGAGCTGTTTTTT
TRBJ2-7,.,.,TRBV6-5,CASGYRDNIHEQYF,TGTGCCAGCGGATACCGGGACAACATCCACGAGCAGTACTTC
TRBJ2-1,.,.,TRBV11-2,CASSLTHEQFF,TGTGCCAGCAGCTTGACGCATGAGCAGTTCTTC
TRBJ1-1,.,.,TRBV7-9,CASSLPPYPEAFF,TGTGCCAGCAGCTTGCCCCCATACCCTGAAGCTTTCTTT
TRBJ2-2,TRBD1,.,TRBV29-1,CSVGQGLNTGELFF,TGCAGCGTCGGACAGGGGTTAAACACCGGGGAGCTGTTTTTT
TRBJ2-7,.,.,TRBV11-2,CASSWVEGEQYF,TGTGCCAGCAGCTGGGTGGAAGGGGAGCAGTACTTC
TRBJ2-2,TRBD2,.,TRBV7-6,CASSPRGGDGAGELFF,TGTGCCAGCAGCCCCCGCGGGGGGGATGGGGCCGGGGAGCTGTTTTTT
TRBJ2-7,.,.,TRBV29-1,CSVGVSYEQYF,TGCAGCGTAGGGGTGTCCTACGAGCAGTACTTC
TRBJ2-7,TRBD2,once,TRBV5-4,CASSQGLAHSYEQYF,TGTGCCAGCAGCCAGGGACTAGCGCACTCCTACGAGCAGTACTTC
TRBJ2-2,TRBD2,.,TRBV28,CASSKKTSGRLGELFF,TGTGCCAGCAGCAAAAAGACTAGCGGGAGGCTCGGGGAGCTGTTTTTT
TRBJ1-1,TRBD1,.,TRBV6-1,CASRLQGAGDTEAFF,TGTGCCAGCAGGCTACAGGGGGCCGGGGACACTGAAGCTTTCTTT